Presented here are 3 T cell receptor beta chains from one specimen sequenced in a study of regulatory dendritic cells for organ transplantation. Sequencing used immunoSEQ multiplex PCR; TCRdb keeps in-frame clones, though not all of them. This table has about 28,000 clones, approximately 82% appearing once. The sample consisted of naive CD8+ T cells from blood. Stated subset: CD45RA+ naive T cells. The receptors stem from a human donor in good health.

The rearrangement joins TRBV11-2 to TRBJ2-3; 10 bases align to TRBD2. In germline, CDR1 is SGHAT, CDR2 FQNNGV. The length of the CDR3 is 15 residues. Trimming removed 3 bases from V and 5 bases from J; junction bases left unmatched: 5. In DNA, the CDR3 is TGTGCCAGCAGCTTTAGCGGGGGGCGGGAAGATACGCAGTATTTT. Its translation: CASSFSGGREDTQYF. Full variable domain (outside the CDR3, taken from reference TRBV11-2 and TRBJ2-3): EAGVAQSPRYKIIEKRQSVAFWCNPISGHATLYWYQQILGQGPKLLIQFQNNGVVDDSQLPKDRFSAERLKGVDSTLKIQPAKLEDSAVYLCASSFSGGREDTQYFGPGTRLTVL.

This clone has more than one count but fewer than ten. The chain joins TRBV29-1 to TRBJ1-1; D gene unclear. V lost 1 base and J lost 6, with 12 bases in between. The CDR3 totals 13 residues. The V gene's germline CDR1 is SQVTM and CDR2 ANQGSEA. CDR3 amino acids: CSVEGGELPEAFF. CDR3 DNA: TGCAGCGTTGAAGGCGGGGAACTGCCTGAAGCTTTCTTT.

This chain's CDR3 is CASSPQGVSTDTQYF. The CDR3 DNA is TGTGCCAGCAGCCCACAGGGGGTTTCGACAGATACGCAGTATTTT. The chain joins TRBV7-9 to TRBJ2-3; 8 nucleotides agree with TRBD1. CDR1 SEHNR and CDR2 FQNEAQ come from the germline V gene (reference sequence). The CDR3 has 15 residues. The J segment lost 3 bases and the V segment lost 5 bases, leaving 7 bases of the junction unmatched.